This T cell receptor beta chain was identified during a study of spatial heterogeneity in lung cancer (dated by TCRdb to about 2019). Broadly, across the study: Beta-chain transcripts were consistently detected in greater numbers than alpha-chain transcripts, which likely reflects a higher abundance of beta-chain transcripts. In the raw uncorrected reads, each unique combination of TCR and UMI appeared on average more than ten times. Nonsynonymous mutation counts, determined by whole-exome sequencing of tumor tissue, were related to features of the TCR repertoire. In non-small cell lung cancer, the study made a quantitative comparison of TCR alpha and beta repertoires among multiple tumor regions, matched nontumor lung and blood. Both alpha and beta chains were TCR-sequenced in samples taken at surgery, namely 220 tumor regions, around 61 matched nontumor lung samples and just over 55 PBMC samples. Findings and caveats that apply to the study as a whole: Confirming at a functional level the hypothesis that regional TCRs recognize regional mutations was considered to require additional single-cell paired TCR alpha and beta sequencing. Ubiquitous expanded tumor TCRs showed up in blood more often at tumor resection than at routine follow-up.

The time point label for this specimen denotes: sample taken at primary tumor resection. Donors were some 67 patients with early-stage, untreated non-small cell lung cancer from the lung TRACERx cohort. TCR sequencing used whole RNA extracted from tumor and nontumor lung tissue, or from cryopreserved PBMC samples, without cell sorting. Only patients for whom sufficient RNA was available from at least two tumor regions were selected for TCR sequencing. At least ten counts were recorded for this clonotype. The target of this receptor is not known. The record has no base qualities; no much larger clone is one base away. Libraries were prepared through 5' RACE. The data were produced on a NextSeq 500. The TCR library protocol attached a unique molecular identifier to each TCR cDNA molecule to allow correction of PCR and sequencing errors. From the authors' description of their analysis: TCR identification, UMI-based error correction and CDR3 extraction were performed with Decombinator tools. TCRs above a frequency of 2 per 1,000, corresponding to the top 1% of the tumor frequency distribution, were defined as expanded. Renyi diversity was calculated using the R vegan package after each repertoire was subsampled 100 times to 5,000 TCRs. CDR3 similarity networks were constructed using string-kernel similarity of amino acid triplets, with links drawn between CDR3s whose pairwise similarity was above 0.82. TCRdb redid the processing of the public reads, applying fastp at Q25 and MiXCR, and retained in-frame beta chains. Records with the same CDR3 protein are collapsed into one entry carrying the most frequent genes and DNA. TCRdb's processing, not the study's, gives the V and J calls here. In all, the sample holds about 61,000 distinct CDR3 sequences, and about 6.3% of those were seen once. The top ten hold about 14% of the sample.

Sequencing was performed on PBMCs, taken at surgery. This clonotype was sampled from a female donor with early-stage non-small cell lung cancer.

The nucleotides read TGCAGCGTTGAAGTCGGGGCCGGAGATACGCAGTATTTT. It translates to CSVEVGAGDTQYF. The chain uses TRBV29-1 and TRBJ2-3; the D segment might be TRBD1 or TRBD2, since each matches 5 bases. V sheds 1 base and J sheds 5 bases, leaving 10 bases between their ends. Taken from cysteine to phenylalanine, the CDR3 has 13 residues. Only CDR3 DNA is held: 39 bases, read in frame from base 1. Reading the germline V gene gives CDR1 SQVTM and CDR2 ANQGSEA.